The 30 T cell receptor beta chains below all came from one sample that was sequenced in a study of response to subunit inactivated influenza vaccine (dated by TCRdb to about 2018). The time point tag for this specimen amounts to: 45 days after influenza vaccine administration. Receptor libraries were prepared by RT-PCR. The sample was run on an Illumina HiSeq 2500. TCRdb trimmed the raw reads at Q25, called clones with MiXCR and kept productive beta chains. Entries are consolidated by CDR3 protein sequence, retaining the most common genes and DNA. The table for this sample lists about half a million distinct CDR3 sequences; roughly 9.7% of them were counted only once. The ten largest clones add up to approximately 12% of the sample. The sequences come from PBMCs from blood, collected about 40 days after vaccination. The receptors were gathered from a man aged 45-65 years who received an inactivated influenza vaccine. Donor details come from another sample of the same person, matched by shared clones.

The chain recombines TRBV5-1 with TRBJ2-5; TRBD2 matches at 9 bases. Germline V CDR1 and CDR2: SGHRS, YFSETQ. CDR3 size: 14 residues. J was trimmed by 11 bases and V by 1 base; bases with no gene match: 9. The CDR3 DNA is TGCGCCAGCAGCTTGAGTGGTAGCGGGAGTGAGCAGTACTTC. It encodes CASSLSGSGSEQYF. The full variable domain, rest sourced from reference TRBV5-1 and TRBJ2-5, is KAGVTQTPRYLIKTRGQQVTLSCSPISGHRSVSWYQQTPGQGLQFLFEYFSETQRNKGNFPGRFSGRQFSNSRSEMNVSTLELGDSALYLCASSLSGSGSEQYFGPGTRLLVL.

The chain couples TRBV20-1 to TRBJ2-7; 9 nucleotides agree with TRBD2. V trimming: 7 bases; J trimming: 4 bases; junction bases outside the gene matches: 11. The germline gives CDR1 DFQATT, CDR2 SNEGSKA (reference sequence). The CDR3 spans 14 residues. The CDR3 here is CSGHLTSGFYEQYF. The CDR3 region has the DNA TGCAGTGGGCACCTGACTAGCGGATTTTACGAGCAGTACTTC.

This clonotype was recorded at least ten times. In DNA, the CDR3 is TGTGCCAGCAGTTCAGGTACGGCAATGAACACTGAAGCTTTCTTT. Protein sequence: CASSSGTAMNTEAFF. V gene TRBV7-9 combines with J gene TRBJ1-1; D remains unclear. Germline V gives CDR1 SEHNR, CDR2 FQNEAQ (reference sequence). This CDR3 spans 15 amino acids. The V gene lost 6 bases and the J gene lost 0 bases, with 14 bases spanning the gap.

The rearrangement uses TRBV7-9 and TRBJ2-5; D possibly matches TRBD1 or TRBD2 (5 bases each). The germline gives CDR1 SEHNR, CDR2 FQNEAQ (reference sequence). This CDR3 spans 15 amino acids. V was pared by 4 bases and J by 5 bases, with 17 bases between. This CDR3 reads CASSSGAAPRETQYF. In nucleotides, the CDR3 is TGTGCCAGCAGCTCCGGGGCTGCCCCTAGGGAGACCCAGTACTTC.

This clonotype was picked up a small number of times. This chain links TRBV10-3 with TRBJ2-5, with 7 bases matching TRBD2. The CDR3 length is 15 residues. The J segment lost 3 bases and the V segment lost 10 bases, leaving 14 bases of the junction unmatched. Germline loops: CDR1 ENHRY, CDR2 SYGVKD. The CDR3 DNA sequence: TGTGCCACCTCTCGGAGGGGCGGGAGTGAAGAGACCCAGTACTTC. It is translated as CATSRRGGSEETQYF.

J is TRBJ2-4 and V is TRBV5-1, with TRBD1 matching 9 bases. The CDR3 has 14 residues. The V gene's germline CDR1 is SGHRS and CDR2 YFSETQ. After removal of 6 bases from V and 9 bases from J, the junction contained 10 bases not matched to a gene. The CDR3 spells CASTRDRERGIQYF. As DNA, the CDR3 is TGCGCCAGCACCCGGGACAGGGAAAGGGGCATTCAGTACTTC.

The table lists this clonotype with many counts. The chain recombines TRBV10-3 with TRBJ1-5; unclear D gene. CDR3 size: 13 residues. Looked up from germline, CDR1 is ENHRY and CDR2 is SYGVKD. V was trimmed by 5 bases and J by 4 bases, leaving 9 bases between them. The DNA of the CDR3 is TGTGCCATCAGTCCCGGGCCAAATCAGCCCCAGCATTTT. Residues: CAISPGPNQPQHF.

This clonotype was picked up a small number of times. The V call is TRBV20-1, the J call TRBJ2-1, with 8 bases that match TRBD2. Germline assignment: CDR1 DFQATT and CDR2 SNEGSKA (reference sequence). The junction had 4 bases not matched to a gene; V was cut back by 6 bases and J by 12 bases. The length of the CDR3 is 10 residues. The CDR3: CSARSGGQFF. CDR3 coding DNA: TGCAGTGCCAGGAGCGGGGGGCAGTTCTTC.

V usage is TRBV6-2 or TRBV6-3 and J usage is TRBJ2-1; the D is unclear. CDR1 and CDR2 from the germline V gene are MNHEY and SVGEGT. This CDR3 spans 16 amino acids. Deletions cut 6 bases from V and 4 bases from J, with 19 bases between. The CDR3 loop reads CASRPEHGRRYNEQFF. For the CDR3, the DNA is TGTGCCAGCAGACCTGAACACGGTCGTAGATACAATGAGCAGTTCTTC.

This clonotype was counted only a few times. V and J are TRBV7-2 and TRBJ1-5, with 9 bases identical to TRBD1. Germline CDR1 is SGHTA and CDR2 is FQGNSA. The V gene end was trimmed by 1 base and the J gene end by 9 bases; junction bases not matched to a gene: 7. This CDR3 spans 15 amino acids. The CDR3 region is CASSLGGTGMGPQHF. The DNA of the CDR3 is TGTGCCAGCAGCTTAGGAGGGACAGGGATGGGGCCCCAGCATTTT.

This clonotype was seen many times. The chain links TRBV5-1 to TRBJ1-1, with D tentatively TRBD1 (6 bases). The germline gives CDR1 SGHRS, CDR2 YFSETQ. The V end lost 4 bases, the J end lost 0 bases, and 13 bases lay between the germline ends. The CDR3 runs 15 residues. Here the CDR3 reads CASSPGWDMNTEAFF. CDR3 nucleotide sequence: TGCGCCAGCAGCCCCGGGTGGGACATGAACACTGAAGCTTTCTTT.

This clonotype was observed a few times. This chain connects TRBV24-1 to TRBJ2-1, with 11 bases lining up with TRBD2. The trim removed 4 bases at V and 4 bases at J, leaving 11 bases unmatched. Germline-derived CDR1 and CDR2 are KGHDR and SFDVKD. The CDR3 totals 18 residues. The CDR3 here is CATSDHSRLAGLYNEQFF. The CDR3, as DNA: TGTGCCACCAGTGACCACTCACGACTAGCGGGGTTATACAATGAGCAGTTCTTC.

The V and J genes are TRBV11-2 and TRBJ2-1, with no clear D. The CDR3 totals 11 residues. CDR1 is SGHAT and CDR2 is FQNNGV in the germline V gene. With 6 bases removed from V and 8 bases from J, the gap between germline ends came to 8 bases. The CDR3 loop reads CASSMQYEQFF. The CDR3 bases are TGTGCCAGCAGTATGCAGTATGAGCAGTTCTTC.

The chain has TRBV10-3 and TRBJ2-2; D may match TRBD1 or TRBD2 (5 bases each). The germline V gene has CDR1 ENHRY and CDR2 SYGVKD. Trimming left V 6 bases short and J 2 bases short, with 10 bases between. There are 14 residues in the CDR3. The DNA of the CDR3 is TGTGCCATCAGGGGACCGTTCAACACCGGGGAGCTGTTTTTT. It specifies CAIRGPFNTGELFF.

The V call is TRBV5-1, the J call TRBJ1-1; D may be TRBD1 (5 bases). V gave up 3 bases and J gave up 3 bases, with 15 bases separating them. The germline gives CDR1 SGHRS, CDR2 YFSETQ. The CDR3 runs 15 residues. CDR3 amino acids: CASSSGHTLYTEAFF. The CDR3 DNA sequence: TGCGCCAGCAGCTCCGGACACACGCTGTACACTGAAGCTTTCTTT.

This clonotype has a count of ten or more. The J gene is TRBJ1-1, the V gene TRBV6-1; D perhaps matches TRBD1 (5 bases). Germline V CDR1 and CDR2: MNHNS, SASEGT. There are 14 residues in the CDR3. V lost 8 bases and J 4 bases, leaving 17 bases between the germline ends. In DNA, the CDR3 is TGTGCCAGCGTCAAAGAGGGCAGGGTCACTGAAGCTTTCTTT. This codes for CASVKEGRVTEAFF.

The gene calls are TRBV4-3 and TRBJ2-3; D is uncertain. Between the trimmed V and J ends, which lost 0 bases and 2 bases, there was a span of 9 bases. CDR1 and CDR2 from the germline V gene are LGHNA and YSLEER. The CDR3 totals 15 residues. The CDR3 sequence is CASSQEWAVTDTQYF. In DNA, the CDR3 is TGCGCCAGCAGCCAAGAATGGGCGGTCACAGATACGCAGTATTTT.

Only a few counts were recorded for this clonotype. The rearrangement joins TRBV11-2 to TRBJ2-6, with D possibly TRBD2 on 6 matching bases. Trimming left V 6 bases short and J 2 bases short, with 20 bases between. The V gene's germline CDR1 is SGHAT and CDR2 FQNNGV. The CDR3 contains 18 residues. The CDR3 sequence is CASRRLSGDGAGANVLTF. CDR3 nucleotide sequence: TGTGCCAGCAGAAGATTATCGGGGGACGGGGCTGGGGCCAACGTCCTGACTTTC.

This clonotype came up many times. CDR3 sequence: CSVADRGPYNEQFF. DNA for the CDR3: TGCAGCGTGGCAGACAGGGGGCCATACAATGAGCAGTTCTTC. The chain couples TRBV29-1 to TRBJ2-1, with TRBD1 matching over 10 bases. Germline lookup yields CDR1 SQVTM and CDR2 ANQGSEA. The junction had 6 bases not matched to a gene; V was cut back by 6 bases and J by 4 bases. The CDR3 has 14 residues.

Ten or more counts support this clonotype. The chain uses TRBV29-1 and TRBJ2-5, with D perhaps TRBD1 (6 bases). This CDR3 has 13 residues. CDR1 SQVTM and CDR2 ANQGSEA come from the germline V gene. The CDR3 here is CSRIRQALPAQYF. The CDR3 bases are TGCAGTCGGATCCGACAGGCCCTCCCGGCCCAGTACTTC. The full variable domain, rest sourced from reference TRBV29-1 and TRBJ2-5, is SAVISQKPSRDICQRGTSLTIQCQVDSQVTMMFWYRQQPGQSLTLIATANQGSEATYESGFVIDKFPISRPNLTFSTLTVSNMSPEDSSIYLCSRIRQALPAQYFGPGTRLLVL.

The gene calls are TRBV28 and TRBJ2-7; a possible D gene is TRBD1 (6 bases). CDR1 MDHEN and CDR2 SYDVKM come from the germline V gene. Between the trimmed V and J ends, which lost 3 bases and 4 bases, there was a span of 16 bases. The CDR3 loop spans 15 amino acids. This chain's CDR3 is CASSFPDSGGYEQYF. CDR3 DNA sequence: TGTGCCAGCAGTTTCCCGGACAGTGGGGGTTACGAGCAGTACTTC. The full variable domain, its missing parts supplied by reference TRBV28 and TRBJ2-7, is DVKVTQSSRYLVKRTGEKVFLECVQDMDHENMFWYRQDPGLGLRLIYFSYDVKMKEKGDIPEGYSVSREKKERFSLILESASTNQTSMYLCASSFPDSGGYEQYFGPGTRLTVT.

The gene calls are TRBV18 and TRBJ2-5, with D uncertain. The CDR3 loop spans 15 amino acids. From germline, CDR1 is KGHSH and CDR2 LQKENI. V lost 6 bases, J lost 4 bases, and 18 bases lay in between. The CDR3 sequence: CASSQNLATPETQYF. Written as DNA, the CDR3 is TGTGCCAGCTCCCAGAACCTCGCGACGCCAGAGACCCAGTACTTC.

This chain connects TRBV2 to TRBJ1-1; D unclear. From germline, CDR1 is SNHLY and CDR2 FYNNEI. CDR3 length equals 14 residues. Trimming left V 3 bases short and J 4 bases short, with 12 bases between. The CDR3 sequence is CASSDRGVGTEAFF. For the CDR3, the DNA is TGTGCCAGCAGTGATCGGGGTGTGGGCACTGAAGCTTTCTTT.

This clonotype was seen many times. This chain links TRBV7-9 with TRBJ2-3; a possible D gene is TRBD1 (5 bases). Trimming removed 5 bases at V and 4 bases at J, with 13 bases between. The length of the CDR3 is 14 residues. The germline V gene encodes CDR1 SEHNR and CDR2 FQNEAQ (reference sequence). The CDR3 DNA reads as TGTGCCAGCAGCCAAAGGACATTCGCAGATACGCAGTATTTT. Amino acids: CASSQRTFADTQYF.

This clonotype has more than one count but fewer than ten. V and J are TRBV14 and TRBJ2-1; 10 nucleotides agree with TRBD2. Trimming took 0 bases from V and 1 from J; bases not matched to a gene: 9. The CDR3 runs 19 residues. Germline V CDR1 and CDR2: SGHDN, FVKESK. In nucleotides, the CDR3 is TGTGCCAGCAGCCAAGATCCCGCTAGCGGGAGCGCTTCCTACAATGAGCAGTTCTTC. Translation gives CASSQDPASGSASYNEQFF. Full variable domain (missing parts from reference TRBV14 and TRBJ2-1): EAGVTQFPSHSVIEKGQTVTLRCDPISGHDNLYWYRRVMGKEIKFLLHFVKESKQDESGMPNNRFLAERTGGTYSTLKVQPAELEDSGVYFCASSQDPASGSASYNEQFFGPGTRLTVL.

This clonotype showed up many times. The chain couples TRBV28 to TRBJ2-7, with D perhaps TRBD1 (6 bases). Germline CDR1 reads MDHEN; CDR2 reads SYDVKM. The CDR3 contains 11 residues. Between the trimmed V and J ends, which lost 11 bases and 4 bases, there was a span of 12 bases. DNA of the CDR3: TGTGCCGTGGACAGTGGATACGAGCAGTACTTC. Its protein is CAVDSGYEQYF.

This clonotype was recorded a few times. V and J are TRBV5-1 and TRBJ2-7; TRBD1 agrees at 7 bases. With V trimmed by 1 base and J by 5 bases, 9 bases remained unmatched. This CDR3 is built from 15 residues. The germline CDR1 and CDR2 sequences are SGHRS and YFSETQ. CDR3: CASSLTRGGLDEQYF. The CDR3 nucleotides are TGCGCCAGCAGCTTGACGAGAGGGGGCCTCGACGAGCAGTACTTC.

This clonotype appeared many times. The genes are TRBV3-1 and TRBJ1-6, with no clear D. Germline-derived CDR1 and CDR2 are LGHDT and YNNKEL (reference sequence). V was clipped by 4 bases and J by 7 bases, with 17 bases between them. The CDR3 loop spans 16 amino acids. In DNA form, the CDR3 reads TGTGCCAGCAGCCTCGTAACTCCGGGAGCCAATTCACCCCTCCACTTT. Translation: CASSLVTPGANSPLHF.

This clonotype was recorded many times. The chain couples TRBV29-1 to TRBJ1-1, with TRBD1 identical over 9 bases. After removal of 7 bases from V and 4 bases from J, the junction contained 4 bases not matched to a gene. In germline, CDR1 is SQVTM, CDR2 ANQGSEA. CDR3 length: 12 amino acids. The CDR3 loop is CSGDRGATEAFF. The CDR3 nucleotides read TGCAGCGGAGACAGGGGGGCCACTGAAGCTTTCTTT.

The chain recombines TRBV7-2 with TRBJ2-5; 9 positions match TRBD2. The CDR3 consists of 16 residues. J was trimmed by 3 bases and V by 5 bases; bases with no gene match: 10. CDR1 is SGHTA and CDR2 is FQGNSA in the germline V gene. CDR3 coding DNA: TGTGCCAGCAGCCCCCGGCCGCGGGAGGGGAAAGAGACCCAGTACTTC. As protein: CASSPRPREGKETQYF.